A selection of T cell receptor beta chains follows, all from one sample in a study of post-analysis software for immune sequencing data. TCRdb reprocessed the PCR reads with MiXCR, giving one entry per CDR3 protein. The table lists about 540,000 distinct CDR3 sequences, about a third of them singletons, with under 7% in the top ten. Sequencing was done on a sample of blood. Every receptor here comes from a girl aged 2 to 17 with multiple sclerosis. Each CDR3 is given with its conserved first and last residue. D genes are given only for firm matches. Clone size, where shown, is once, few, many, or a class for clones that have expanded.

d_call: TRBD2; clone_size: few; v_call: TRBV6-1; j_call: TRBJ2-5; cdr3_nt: TGTGCCAGCAGTGAATGGAGACTAGCGGGGGGGCCCAACCAAGAGACCCAGTACTTC; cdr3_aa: CASSEWRLAGGPNQETQYF
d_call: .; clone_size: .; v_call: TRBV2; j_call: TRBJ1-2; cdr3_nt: TGTGCCAGCACCGGGGAGGACTATGGCTACACCTTC; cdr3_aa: CASTGEDYGYTF
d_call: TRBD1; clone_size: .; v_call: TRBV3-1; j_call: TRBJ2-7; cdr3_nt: TGTGCCAGCAGCCCCGGACAGGGGACCGAGCAGTACTTC; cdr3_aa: CASSPGQGTEQYF
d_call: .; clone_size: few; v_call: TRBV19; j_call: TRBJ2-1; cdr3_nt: TGTGCCAGTAGTATAGATAACAGATTTTACAATGAGCAGTTCTTC; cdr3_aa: CASSIDNRFYNEQFF
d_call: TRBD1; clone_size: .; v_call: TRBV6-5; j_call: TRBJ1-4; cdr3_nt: TGTGCCAGCAGTTACTCGAGCAGGGGGCGGGGAACTAGTGAAAAACTGTTTTTT; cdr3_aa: CASSYSSRGRGTSEKLFF
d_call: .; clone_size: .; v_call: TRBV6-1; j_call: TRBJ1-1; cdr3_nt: TGTGCCAGCAGTGACGGCCAGGGGAGGTACACTGAAGCTTTCTTT; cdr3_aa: CASSDGQGRYTEAFF
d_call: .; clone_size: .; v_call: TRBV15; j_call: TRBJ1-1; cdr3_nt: TGTGCCACCAGCAGAGAACGCGCTTCGAACACTGAAGCTTTCTTT; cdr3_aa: CATSRERASNTEAFF
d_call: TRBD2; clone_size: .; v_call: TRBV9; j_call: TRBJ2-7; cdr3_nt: TGTGCCAGCAGCCGCATGGCAGGTAGCGGGGGGGCGATTTCCTACAATGAGCAGTACTTC; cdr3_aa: CASSRMAGSGGAISYNEQYF
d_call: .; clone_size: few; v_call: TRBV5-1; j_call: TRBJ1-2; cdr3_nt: TGCGCCAGCAGCCCCCCCCGACAGAGTTATGGCCACACCTTC; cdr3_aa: CASSPPRQSYGHTF
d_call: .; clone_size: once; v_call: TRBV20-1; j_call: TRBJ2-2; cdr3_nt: TGCAGTGCTAGCCCTGGGCGCAACACCGGGGAGCGGTTTTTT; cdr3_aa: CSASPGRNTGERFF